This entry lists 27 T cell receptor beta chains sequenced from one sample in a study of T-cell memory formation after mild COVID-19. In TCRdb, the 5' RACE reads were re-called with MiXCR into one record per CDR3 protein. The table has approximately 240,000 distinct CDR3 sequences, 15% to 20% seen once. Sequencing was performed on PBMCs or a T cell subset sorted from them (not recorded which). The receptors come from a man between 18 and 35 years old who had mild COVID-19 (a few samples of this study predate the infection). Cell type and time point are not known.

This clonotype was counted only a few times. The chain is built from TRBV5-6 and TRBJ1-6, with a tentative D call TRBD1 (5 bases). The V gene's germline CDR1 is SGHDT and CDR2 YYEEEE. This CDR3 spans 14 amino acids. With 4 bases removed from V and 7 bases from J, the gap between germline ends came to 12 bases. The CDR3 here is CASSHQGINSPLHF. The CDR3 DNA follows: TGTGCCAGCAGCCATCAGGGTATCAATTCACCCCTCCACTTT.

This clonotype came up a few times. This chain joins TRBV5-1 and TRBJ2-7, with D uncertain. V was clipped by 0 bases and J by 4 bases, with 14 bases between them. There are 15 residues in the CDR3. Germline-derived CDR1 and CDR2 are SGHRS and YFSETQ. The CDR3 DNA follows: TGCGCCAGCAGCTTGGGGCCCCCGGGCGAGTACGAGCAGTACTTC. This encodes CASSLGPPGEYEQYF.

This clonotype was counted only a few times. V is TRBV20-1 and J is TRBJ1-5; D ambiguous. The V gene's germline CDR1 is DFQATT and CDR2 SNEGSKA (reference sequence). Trimming removed 0 bases from V and 0 bases from J, with 15 bases in between. The CDR3 consists of 17 residues. The CDR3 DNA reads TGCAGTGCTAGAGATATTTTTGAAGCAACTAGCAATCAGCCCCAGCATTTT. Translating gives CSARDIFEATSNQPQHF.

This chain joins TRBV7-2 and TRBJ2-3; D not resolved. V dropped 3 bases and J dropped 2 bases, with 6 bases sitting between them. The germline gives CDR1 SGHTA, CDR2 FQGNSA. The CDR3 totals 13 residues. CDR3 bases: TGTGCCAGCAGCTTTGCTCACACAGATACGCAGTATTTT. Translation gives CASSFAHTDTQYF.

V usage is TRBV29-1 and J usage is TRBJ1-1, with no clear D. The CDR3 sequence is 12 residues long. V dropped 7 bases and J dropped 1 base, with 10 bases sitting between them. CDR1 and CDR2 (germline): SQVTM, ANQGSEA. CDR3 loop: CSAAGWNTEAFF. The DNA for the CDR3 is TGCAGCGCCGCGGGGTGGAACACTGAAGCTTTCTTT.

This clonotype was detected a few times. This chain links TRBV4-3 with TRBJ1-6; tentative D call: TRBD1 (5 bases). The ends were cut back, 3 bases at V and 7 bases at J, with 13 bases in the middle. CDR1 and CDR2 (germline): LGHNA, YSLEER. The CDR3 totals 15 residues. The CDR3 DNA reads TGCGCCAGCAGCCAGCTGGGGGGAAACAATTCACCCCTCCACTTT. Translation gives CASSQLGGNNSPLHF.

This clonotype was counted between two and nine times. The CDR3 sequence: CASSLMRQGGDTQYF. The CDR3 region has the DNA TGCGCCAGCAGCTTGATGCGACAGGGGGGTGATACGCAGTATTTT. The V call is TRBV5-1, the J call TRBJ2-3, with TRBD1 matching 9 bases. With 1 base clipped from V and 6 bases from J, the junction kept 6 bases outside the gene matches. Germline CDR1 reads SGHRS; CDR2 reads YFSETQ. This CDR3 is built from 15 residues. The whole variable domain, filled in from reference TRBV5-1 and TRBJ2-3, reads KAGVTQTPRYLIKTRGQQVTLSCSPISGHRSVSWYQQTPGQGLQFLFEYFSETQRNKGNFPGRFSGRQFSNSRSEMNVSTLELGDSALYLCASSLMRQGGDTQYFGPGTRLTVL.

This CDR3 reads CASSRARGTEAFF. The CDR3 DNA sequence: TGCGCCAGCAGCCGAGCCAGAGGAACTGAAGCTTTCTTT. The rearrangement links TRBV4-3 to TRBJ1-1, with D hard to call. CDR1 is LGHNA and CDR2 is YSLEER in the germline V gene. The CDR3 is made up of 13 amino acids. V lost 4 bases, J lost 5 bases, and 11 bases lay in between.

The rearrangement uses TRBV15 and TRBJ1-2, with D unclear. V was shortened by 1 base and J by 7 bases, with 10 bases between the two germline ends. The CDR3 runs to 13 residues. Looked up from germline, CDR1 is LNHNV and CDR2 is YYDKDF (reference sequence). The CDR3: CATSRVGVSGYTF. For the CDR3, the DNA is TGTGCCACCAGCAGAGTGGGTGTAAGTGGCTACACCTTC.

The chain has TRBV12-3 or TRBV12-4 and TRBJ1-2, with D maybe TRBD1 (6 bases). The CDR3 is made up of 13 amino acids. V was clipped by 2 bases and J by 6 bases, with 10 bases between them. As DNA, the CDR3 is TGTGCCAGCAGTTTATTTTCAGGGGATGGCTACACCTTC. Its protein product is CASSLFSGDGYTF.

The gene calls are TRBV7-2 and TRBJ2-2, with 7 bases that match TRBD1. CDR1 is SGHTA, CDR2 FQGNSA, per germline. The CDR3 length is 15 residues. The trim removed 5 bases at V and 2 bases at J, leaving 5 bases unmatched. CDR3 sequence reads: CASSLNRGNTGELFF. CDR3 bases: TGTGCCAGCAGCCTAAACAGGGGTAACACCGGGGAGCTGTTTTTT. The whole variable domain, remainder taken from reference TRBV7-2 and TRBJ2-2, is GAGVSQSPSNKVTEKGKDVELRCDPISGHTALYWYRQSLGQGLEFLIYFQGNSAPDKSGLPSDRFSAERTGGSVSTLTIQRTQQEDSAVYLCASSLNRGNTGELFFGEGSRLTVL.

The genes are TRBV29-1 and TRBJ2-2, with no clear D. The CDR3 runs 11 residues. The V and J ends lost 4 bases and 5 bases respectively, with 5 bases between them. Looked up from germline, CDR1 is SQVTM and CDR2 is ANQGSEA. The CDR3, as DNA: TGCAGCGTTGCCGGGACCGGGGAGCTGTTTTTT. It is translated as CSVAGTGELFF.

The genes are TRBV3-1 and TRBJ2-7; the D gene is possibly TRBD1 (6 bases). Germline assignment: CDR1 LGHDT and CDR2 YNNKEL (reference sequence). This CDR3 comprises 13 residues. The V end was cut by 5 bases, the J end by 4 bases, with 12 bases between. The CDR3 is CASSTWDKYEQYF. The DNA of the CDR3 is TGTGCCAGCAGCACGTGGGACAAATACGAGCAGTACTTC.

V is TRBV15 and J is TRBJ2-5; the D gene is possibly TRBD1 (6 bases). Deletions cut 0 bases from V and 1 base from J, with 18 bases between. The CDR3 is 18 amino acids. Germline V lookup: CDR1 LNHNV, CDR2 YYDKDF (reference sequence). Written as DNA, the CDR3 is TGTGCCACCAGCAGAGATACGCGAACAGGGCGGTTCCAAGAGACCCAGTACTTC. Encoded protein: CATSRDTRTGRFQETQYF.

This clonotype was observed a few times. The chain joins TRBV4-1 to TRBJ1-6; D is uncertain. Per the germline V gene, CDR1 is MGHRA and CDR2 is YSYEKL. Trimming stripped 0 bases from V and 8 bases from J, with 14 bases between. The CDR3 runs to 16 residues. The DNA for the CDR3 is TGCGCCAGCAGCCAAGATCCGGGGATGCAATATTCACCCCTCCACTTT. This sequence encodes CASSQDPGMQYSPLHF.

The chain couples TRBV18 to TRBJ1-6; D uncertain. The V end was cut by 3 bases, the J end by 8 bases, with 11 bases between. The CDR3 covers 14 residues. Germline loops: CDR1 KGHSH, CDR2 LQKENI. The CDR3 is CASSPAREDSPLHF. The CDR3 bases are TGTGCCAGCTCACCGGCGAGAGAAGATTCACCCCTCCACTTT.

This clonotype was seen just once. The chain is built from TRBV27 and TRBJ2-5, with D possibly being TRBD2 (6 bases). This CDR3 is 16 amino acids long. Deletions cut 6 bases from V and 7 bases from J, with 24 bases between. From germline, CDR1 is MNHEY and CDR2 SMNVEV (reference sequence). The CDR3 nucleotides are TGTGCCAGCAGGATCCCGGGGCCGGAGGGCAAGGCGACCCAGTACTTC. Its protein is CASRIPGPEGKATQYF.

The gene calls are TRBV12-3 or TRBV12-4 and TRBJ1-6, with D hard to call. This CDR3 has 17 residues. V dropped 5 bases and J dropped 10 bases, with 24 bases sitting between them. The CDR3 protein is CASSPRRGVIEDSPLHF. The CDR3, as DNA: TGTGCCAGCAGTCCACGACGGGGAGTTATTGAAGACTCACCCCTCCACTTT.

The CDR3 reads CASSLLAGGRTGELFF. For the CDR3, the DNA is TGTGCCAGCAGTTTACTAGCGGGGGGGAGGACCGGGGAGCTGTTTTTT. This chain connects TRBV7-2 to TRBJ2-2, with TRBD2 matching over 13 bases. V lost 6 bases and J lost 5; bases outside the gene matches: 6. Germline CDR1 is SGHTA and CDR2 is FQGNSA. This CDR3 spans 16 amino acids.

A few counts support this clonotype. The chain has TRBV12-3 or TRBV12-4 and TRBJ1-3; no clear D. The germline V and J ends were trimmed by 3 bases and 7 bases, with 7 bases remaining between them. The CDR3 sequence is 12 residues long. The CDR3 loop is CASSLGRNTIYF. In DNA, the CDR3 is TGTGCCAGCAGTTTGGGCCGGAACACCATATATTTT.

V gene TRBV5-1 combines with J gene TRBJ2-3; weak D call: TRBD1 (6 bases). This CDR3 has 14 amino acids. The germline CDR1 and CDR2 sequences are SGHRS and YFSETQ. Deletions cut 6 bases from V and 1 base from J, with 12 bases between. CDR3 nucleotides: TGCGCCAGCACCCAGGGGCCTGGCACAGATACGCAGTATTTT. It encodes CASTQGPGTDTQYF. The whole variable domain, filled in from reference TRBV5-1 and TRBJ2-3, reads KAGVTQTPRYLIKTRGQQVTLSCSPISGHRSVSWYQQTPGQGLQFLFEYFSETQRNKGNFPGRFSGRQFSNSRSEMNVSTLELGDSALYLCASTQGPGTDTQYFGPGTRLTVL.

This clonotype was counted only a few times. The V call is TRBV7-3, the J call TRBJ1-1; D is undetermined. The CDR3 runs 14 residues. The V gene's germline CDR1 is SGHTA and CDR2 FQGTGA. The germline V and J ends were trimmed by 5 bases and 5 bases, with 15 bases remaining between them. The CDR3 loop is CASSPTMGGTEAFF. For the CDR3, the DNA is TGTGCCAGCAGCCCGACTATGGGTGGGACTGAAGCTTTCTTT.

This sequence joins TRBV20-1 and TRBJ1-1, with a weak D call TRBD1 (5 bases). With 5 bases removed from V and 5 bases from J, the gap between germline ends came to 18 bases. This CDR3 comprises 14 residues. The germline CDR1 and CDR2 sequences are DFQATT and SNEGSKA (reference sequence). CDR3 loop: CSAFDRARGTEAFF. The CDR3 nucleotides are TGCAGTGCTTTTGACCGAGCCCGGGGGACTGAAGCTTTCTTT.

This chain joins TRBV25-1 and TRBJ2-5, with D perhaps matching TRBD2 (5 bases). In germline, CDR1 is MGHDK, CDR2 SYGVNS. This CDR3 is 16 amino acids long. Trimming removed 3 bases at V and 1 base at J, with 15 bases between. CDR3 residues: CASSDGPGRAQETQYF. CDR3 nucleotides: TGTGCCAGCAGTGATGGCCCCGGGCGGGCCCAAGAGACCCAGTACTTC.

The chain has TRBV7-2 and TRBJ1-5, with D possibly matching TRBD1 (5 bases). V was pared by 5 bases and J by 3 bases, with 11 bases between. CDR1 and CDR2 (germline): SGHTA, FQGNSA. The CDR3 has 14 residues. CDR3 DNA sequence: TGTGCCAGCAGCGTGGACACTATCAATCAGCCCCAGCATTTT. This codes for CASSVDTINQPQHF.

This clonotype was seen a few times. The chain carries TRBV3-1 and TRBJ2-5; D unclear. Deletions cut 6 bases from V and 6 bases from J, with 14 bases between. This CDR3 region has 13 residues. The V gene's germline CDR1 is LGHDT and CDR2 YNNKEL (reference sequence). Here the CDR3 DNA reads TGTGCCAGCAGACCGGTCCCGCTACAGACCCAGTACTTC. It encodes CASRPVPLQTQYF.

V and J are TRBV4-2 and TRBJ2-3; unclear D gene. Germline V lookup: CDR1 LGHNA, CDR2 YNFKEQ. CDR3 length: 17 amino acids. V was shortened by 0 bases and J by 0 bases, with 13 bases between the two germline ends. The CDR3 loop is CASSQEVAPPSTDTQYF. As DNA, the CDR3 is TGTGCCAGCAGCCAAGAGGTGGCGCCCCCTAGCACAGATACGCAGTATTTT.